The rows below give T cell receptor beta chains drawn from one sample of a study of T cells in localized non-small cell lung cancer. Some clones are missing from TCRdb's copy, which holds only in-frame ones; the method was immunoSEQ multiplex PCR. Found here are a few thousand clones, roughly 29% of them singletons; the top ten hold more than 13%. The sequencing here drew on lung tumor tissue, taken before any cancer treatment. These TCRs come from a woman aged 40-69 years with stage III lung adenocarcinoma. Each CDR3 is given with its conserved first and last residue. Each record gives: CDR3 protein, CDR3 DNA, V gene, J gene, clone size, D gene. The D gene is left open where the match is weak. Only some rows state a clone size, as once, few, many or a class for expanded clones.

CDR3aa: CASSLVVNKQETQYF
CDR3nt: TGTGCCAGCAGCTTAGTGGTCAACAAGCAAGAGACCCAGTACTTC
v_gene: TRBV11-3
j_gene: TRBJ2-5
abundance: NA
d_gene: NA

CDR3aa: CAWSLRRRTGELFF
CDR3nt: TGTGCCTGGAGTTTGAGGCGGCGGACCGGGGAGCTGTTTTTT
v_gene: TRBV30
j_gene: TRBJ2-2
abundance: NA
d_gene: NA

CDR3aa: CATSRPSDRWQFNQPQHF
CDR3nt: TGTGCCACCAGCAGACCTTCGGATCGATGGCAGTTCAATCAGCCCCAGCATTTT
v_gene: TRBV15
j_gene: TRBJ1-5
abundance: NA
d_gene: NA

CDR3aa: CASSYPADTGELFF
CDR3nt: TGTGCCAGCAGTTACCCCGCGGACACCGGGGAGCTGTTTTTT
v_gene: TRBV6-8
j_gene: TRBJ2-2
abundance: few
d_gene: NA

CDR3aa: CASSVQRNTEAFF
CDR3nt: TGTGCCAGCAGCGTTCAGAGGAACACTGAAGCTTTCTTT
v_gene: TRBV9
j_gene: TRBJ1-1
abundance: few
d_gene: NA

CDR3aa: CASSVTALTDTQYF
CDR3nt: TGCGCCAGCAGTGTGACAGCCCTCACAGATACGCAGTATTTT
v_gene: TRBV10-2
j_gene: TRBJ2-3
abundance: once
d_gene: NA

CDR3aa: CASSRTVKEYGYTF
CDR3nt: TGTGCCAGCAGCAGGACAGTGAAGGAGTATGGCTACACCTTC
v_gene: TRBV11-3
j_gene: TRBJ1-2
abundance: few
d_gene: NA

CDR3aa: CASSIGGGRTDTQYF
CDR3nt: TGTGCCAGTAGTATTGGAGGGGGCCGCACAGATACGCAGTATTTT
v_gene: TRBV19
j_gene: TRBJ2-3
abundance: few
d_gene: NA

CDR3aa: CASSGPSEAQLDTQYF
CDR3nt: TGCGCCAGCAGTGGCCCTAGCGAAGCCCAATTGGATACGCAGTATTTT
v_gene: TRBV10-2
j_gene: TRBJ2-3
abundance: few
d_gene: NA

CDR3aa: CASSEEELNTEAFF
CDR3nt: TGTGCCAGCAGTGAAGAGGAGCTGAACACTGAAGCTTTCTTT
v_gene: TRBV9
j_gene: TRBJ1-1
abundance: medium-sized
d_gene: NA

CDR3aa: CASSVAEYTGELFF
CDR3nt: TGTGCCAGCAGCGTAGCCGAATACACCGGGGAGCTGTTTTTT
v_gene: TRBV9
j_gene: TRBJ2-2
abundance: few
d_gene: NA

CDR3aa: CASSLGTPNTEAFF
CDR3nt: TGTGCCAGCAGCTTAGGGACTCCGAACACTGAAGCTTTCTTT
v_gene: TRBV11-3
j_gene: TRBJ1-1
abundance: NA
d_gene: NA

CDR3aa: CASSRNRDAYGYTF
CDR3nt: TGTGCCAGCAGTCGGAACAGGGATGCTTATGGCTACACCTTC
v_gene: TRBV6-8
j_gene: TRBJ1-2
abundance: few
d_gene: NA

CDR3aa: CASSPQGSGANVLTF
CDR3nt: TGTGCCAGCAGCCCCCAGGGGTCTGGGGCCAACGTCCTGACTTTC
v_gene: TRBV11-3
j_gene: TRBJ2-6
abundance: few
d_gene: NA

CDR3aa: CASSLGLAGVSDEQYF
CDR3nt: TGCGCCAGCAGCCTGGGACTAGCGGGAGTAAGTGACGAGCAGTACTTC
v_gene: TRBV5-1
j_gene: TRBJ2-7
abundance: once
d_gene: TRBD2

CDR3aa: CASGRGNTDTQYF
CDR3nt: TGTGCCAGCGGCAGGGGAAACACAGATACGCAGTATTTT
v_gene: TRBV9
j_gene: TRBJ2-3
abundance: few
d_gene: NA

CDR3aa: CASSYSGQSPMQYF
CDR3nt: TGTGCCAGCAGTTACTCTGGTCAAAGCCCCATGCAGTACTTC
v_gene: TRBV6-7
j_gene: TRBJ2-7
abundance: NA
d_gene: NA

CDR3aa: CASGSPSHGNEQFF
CDR3nt: TGTGCCAGCGGGTCCCCGTCCCATGGGAATGAGCAGTTCTTC
v_gene: TRBV10-3
j_gene: TRBJ2-1
abundance: few
d_gene: NA

CDR3aa: CASSLGRGPTNEKLFF
CDR3nt: TGCGCCAGCAGCTTGGGGAGGGGACCAACTAATGAAAAACTGTTTTTT
v_gene: TRBV5-1
j_gene: TRBJ1-4
abundance: NA
d_gene: NA

CDR3aa: CASSQAARSGELFF
CDR3nt: TGTGCCAGCAGCCAAGCGGCTAGATCCGGGGAGCTGTTTTTT
v_gene: TRBV11-3
j_gene: TRBJ2-2
abundance: NA
d_gene: NA

CDR3aa: CAWSTYSNQPQHF
CDR3nt: TGTGCCTGGAGCACGTATAGCAATCAGCCCCAGCATTTT
v_gene: TRBV30
j_gene: TRBJ1-5
abundance: NA
d_gene: NA

CDR3aa: CASSLIRTLNTEAFF
CDR3nt: TGTGCCAGCAGCTTAATTAGGACACTGAACACTGAAGCTTTCTTT
v_gene: TRBV11-3
j_gene: TRBJ1-1
abundance: few
d_gene: NA

CDR3aa: CASRQGNTEAFF
CDR3nt: TGCGCCAGCAGACAGGGCAACACTGAAGCTTTCTTT
v_gene: TRBV10-2
j_gene: TRBJ1-1
abundance: NA
d_gene: NA

CDR3aa: CASSAGGVNTEAFF
CDR3nt: TGTGCCAGCAGTGCAGGAGGGGTGAACACTGAAGCTTTCTTT
v_gene: TRBV6-8
j_gene: TRBJ1-1
abundance: large
d_gene: NA

CDR3aa: CASTLRGSGNTEAFF
CDR3nt: TGTGCCAGCACCCTACGTGGCTCAGGGAACACTGAAGCTTTCTTT
v_gene: TRBV7-6
j_gene: TRBJ1-1
abundance: NA
d_gene: NA

CDR3aa: CASSLVQGNHEQYF
CDR3nt: TGCGCCAGCAGCTTGGTCCAGGGGAACCACGAGCAGTACTTC
v_gene: TRBV5-1
j_gene: TRBJ2-7
abundance: NA
d_gene: NA

CDR3aa: CASSSRRDSEDEQYF
CDR3nt: TGTGCCAGCAGCTCCCGCAGGGACTCCGAGGACGAGCAGTACTTC
v_gene: TRBV9
j_gene: TRBJ2-7
abundance: large
d_gene: NA

CDR3aa: CASSSTPYNEQFF
CDR3nt: TGTGCCAGCAGCTCAACACCATACAATGAGCAGTTCTTC
v_gene: TRBV7-2
j_gene: TRBJ2-1
abundance: medium-sized
d_gene: NA

CDR3aa: CASRGQGGNEKLFF
CDR3nt: TGTGCCAGTAGGGGACAGGGTGGTAATGAAAAACTGTTTTTT
v_gene: TRBV19
j_gene: TRBJ1-4
abundance: NA
d_gene: TRBD1

CDR3aa: CASSVQGLSTEAFF
CDR3nt: TGTGCCAGTAGTGTACAGGGTCTGAGCACTGAAGCTTTCTTT
v_gene: TRBV19
j_gene: TRBJ1-1
abundance: few
d_gene: NA